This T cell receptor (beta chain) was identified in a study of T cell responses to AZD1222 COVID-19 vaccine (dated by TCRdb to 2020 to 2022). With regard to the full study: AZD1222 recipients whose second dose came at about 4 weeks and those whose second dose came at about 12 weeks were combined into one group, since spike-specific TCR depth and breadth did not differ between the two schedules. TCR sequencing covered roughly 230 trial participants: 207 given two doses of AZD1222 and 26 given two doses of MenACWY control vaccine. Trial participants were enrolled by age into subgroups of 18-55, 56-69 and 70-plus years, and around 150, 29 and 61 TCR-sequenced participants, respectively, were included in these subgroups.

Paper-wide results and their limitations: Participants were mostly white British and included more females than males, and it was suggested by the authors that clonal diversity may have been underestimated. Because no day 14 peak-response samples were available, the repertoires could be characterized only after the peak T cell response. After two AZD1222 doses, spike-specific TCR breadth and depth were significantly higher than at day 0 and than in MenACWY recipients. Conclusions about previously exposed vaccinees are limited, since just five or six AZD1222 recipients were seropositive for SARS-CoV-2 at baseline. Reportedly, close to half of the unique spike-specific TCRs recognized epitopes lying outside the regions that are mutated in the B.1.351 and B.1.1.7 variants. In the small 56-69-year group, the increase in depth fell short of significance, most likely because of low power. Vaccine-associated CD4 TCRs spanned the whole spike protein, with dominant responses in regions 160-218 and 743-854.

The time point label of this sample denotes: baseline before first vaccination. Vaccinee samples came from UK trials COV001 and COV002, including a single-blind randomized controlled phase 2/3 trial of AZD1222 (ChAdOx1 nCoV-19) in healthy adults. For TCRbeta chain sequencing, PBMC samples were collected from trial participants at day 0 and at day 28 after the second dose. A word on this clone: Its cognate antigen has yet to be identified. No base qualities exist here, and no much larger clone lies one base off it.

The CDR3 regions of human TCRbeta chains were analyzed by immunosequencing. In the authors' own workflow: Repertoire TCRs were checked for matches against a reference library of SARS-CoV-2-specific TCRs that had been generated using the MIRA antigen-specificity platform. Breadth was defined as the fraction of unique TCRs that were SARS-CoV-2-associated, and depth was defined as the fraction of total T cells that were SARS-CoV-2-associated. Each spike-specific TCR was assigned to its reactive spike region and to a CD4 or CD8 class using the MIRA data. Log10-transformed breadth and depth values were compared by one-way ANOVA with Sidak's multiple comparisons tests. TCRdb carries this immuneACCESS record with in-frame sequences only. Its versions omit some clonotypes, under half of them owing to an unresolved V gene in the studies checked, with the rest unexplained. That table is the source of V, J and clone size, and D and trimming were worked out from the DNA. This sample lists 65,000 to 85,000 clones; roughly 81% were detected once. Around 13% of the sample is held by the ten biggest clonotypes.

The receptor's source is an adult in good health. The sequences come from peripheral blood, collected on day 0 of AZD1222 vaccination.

CDR3 sequence: CASSYRGAPNEKLFF. The bases read TGTGCCAGCAGTTACCGGGGGGCTCCTAATGAAAAACTGTTTTTT. The V and J genes are TRBV6-2 or TRBV6-3 and TRBJ1-4; matching of 6 bases hints at TRBD1 as the D gene. Looking up the germline V gene yields CDR1 MNHEY and CDR2 SVGEGT. V loses 2 bases of germline sequence and J loses 3 bases, and the interval between the two ends is 10 bases. The CDR3 sequence holds 15 residues, the cysteine and phenylalanine included. This entry keeps only the CDR3 DNA: 45 bases, framed from base 1.